This T cell receptor (beta chain) was sequenced in a study of cytomegalovirus exposure and HLA in healthy donors. Study results and caveats: Being productive about 87% or about 30% of the time was typical of most TCR beta V segments in an earlier analysis.

Germline CDR1 and CDR2: SGHRS and YFSETQ. The CDR3 length is 13 residues. V was cut by 4 bases and J by 0 bases, with 5 bases left in between. This PCR relied on a set of 60 Vbeta primers and 13 Jbeta primers. The assay was immunoSEQ multiplex PCR, and TCRdb's table has in-frame clones only and misses some. This sample carries 200,000 to 250,000 clones, about 77% of them seen once, and the ten largest clones take 1.5% to 2%. Note on this clone: Its target is not known.

The clonotype was recovered from a woman aged 25 to 39 in good health and CMV-seronegative. The chain uses TRBV5-1 and TRBJ2-1, with no clear D. Material for sequencing was PBMCs. The CDR3 here is CASSEPSYNEQFF. CDR3 in DNA: TGCGCCAGCAGCGAGCCCTCCTACAATGAGCAGTTCTTC.